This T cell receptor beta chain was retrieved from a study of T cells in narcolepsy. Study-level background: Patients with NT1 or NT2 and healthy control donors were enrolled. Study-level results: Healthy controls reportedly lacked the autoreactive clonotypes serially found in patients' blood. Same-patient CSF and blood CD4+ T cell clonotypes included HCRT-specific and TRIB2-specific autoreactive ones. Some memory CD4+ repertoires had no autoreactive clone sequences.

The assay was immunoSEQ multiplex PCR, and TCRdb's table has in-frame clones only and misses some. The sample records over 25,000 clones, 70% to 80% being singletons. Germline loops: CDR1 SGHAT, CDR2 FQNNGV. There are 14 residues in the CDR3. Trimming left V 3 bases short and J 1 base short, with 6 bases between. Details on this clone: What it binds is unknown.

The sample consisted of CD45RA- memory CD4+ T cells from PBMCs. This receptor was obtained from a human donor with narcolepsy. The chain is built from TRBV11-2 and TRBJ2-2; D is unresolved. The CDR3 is CASSFVRNTGELFF. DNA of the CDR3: TGTGCCAGCAGCTTCGTTCGGAACACCGGGGAGCTGTTTTTT.